Shown below are 26 T cell receptor beta chains from a single sample sequenced in a study of blood T cells in healthy people across ages. The second PCR ran about 6 to 12 cycles with a sample-barcoded 5' primer and J-beta primers. A single record per CDR3 protein comes from TCRdb applying MiXCR to the 5' RACE reads. The data show approximately 850,000 distinct CDR3 sequences, roughly 64% seen once. Specimen: blood. These receptors all come from a man younger than 45 in good health.

V usage is TRBV5-1 and J usage is TRBJ2-3, with D possibly being TRBD1 or TRBD2 (5 bases each). With 0 bases removed from V and 2 bases from J, the gap between germline ends came to 13 bases. This CDR3 is built from 16 residues. Germline CDR1 reads SGHRS; CDR2 reads YFSETQ. This chain's CDR3 is CASSLAGRDATDTQYF. CDR3 DNA: TGCGCCAGCAGCTTGGCCGGCCGGGACGCCACAGATACGCAGTATTTT.

The rearrangement links TRBV28 to TRBJ1-2; D is undetermined. The CDR3 is made up of 14 amino acids. CDR1 is MDHEN and CDR2 is SYDVKM in the germline V gene. V lost 2 bases, J lost 3 bases, and 10 bases lay in between. This CDR3 reads CASSLGSEYYGYTF. The CDR3 nucleotides are TGTGCCAGCAGTTTAGGTTCTGAATACTATGGCTACACCTTC.

This clonotype was seen a handful of times. This chain joins TRBV7-2 and TRBJ2-7, with a tentative D call TRBD1 (6 bases). This CDR3 region has 15 residues. Germline V lookup: CDR1 SGHTA, CDR2 FQGNSA. V shed 5 bases and J shed 3 bases, with 17 bases lying between them. CDR3 protein: CASSRYGTLDYEQYF. CDR3 DNA sequence: TGTGCCAGCAGCCGTTACGGGACACTAGACTACGAGCAGTACTTC.

This clonotype was seen more than once but under ten times. The CDR3 sequence: CAISESGGYSNQPQHF. Written as DNA, the CDR3 is TGTGCCATCAGTGAGTCCGGCGGATATAGCAATCAGCCCCAGCATTTT. The chain is built from TRBV10-3 and TRBJ1-5, with no clear D. The V end was cut by 0 bases, the J end by 0 bases, with 9 bases between. The CDR3 is 16 amino acids. Germline values: CDR1 ENHRY, CDR2 SYGVKD.

The V call is TRBV28, the J call TRBJ1-2; possibly TRBD1 for D (5 bases). Germline assignment: CDR1 MDHEN and CDR2 SYDVKM. This CDR3 region has 13 residues. Trimming took 7 bases from V and 3 from J, leaving 12 bases between them. CDR3: CASTRGGHYGYTF. The CDR3 DNA sequence: TGTGCCAGCACCCGGGGGGGACACTATGGCTACACCTTC.

For this clonotype: One junction end does not reproduce the germline sequence, and a read error may be involved. This sequence joins TRBV12-3 or TRBV12-4 and TRBJ2-3; TRBD1 might be the D (5 bases). This CDR3 region has 14 residues. The CDR3 spells CASSCGVTADMQYF. CDR3 nucleotides: TGTGCCAGCAGTTGCGGAGTGACAGCAGATATGCAGTATTTT.

This chain uses TRBV6-2 or TRBV6-3 with TRBJ1-1, with 8 bases matching TRBD1. The junction had 13 bases not matched to a gene; V was cut back by 4 bases and J by 6 bases. Germline values: CDR1 MNHEY, CDR2 SVGEGT. This CDR3 is 16 amino acids long. The CDR3 region has the DNA TGTGCCAGCAGTTTACTTCCCGGGACAGGCATCGCTGAAGCTTTCTTT. It is translated as CASSLLPGTGIAEAFF.

The genes are TRBV20-1 and TRBJ2-1; D possibly uses TRBD1 or TRBD2 (6 bases each). The V gene lost 7 bases and the J gene lost 5 bases, with 15 bases spanning the gap. In germline, CDR1 is DFQATT, CDR2 SNEGSKA (reference sequence). The CDR3 totals 13 residues. CDR3 nucleotides: TGCAGTGTTACAGGGCGGACTAACAATGAGCAGTTCTTC. Encoded protein: CSVTGRTNNEQFF.

This clonotype came up a few times. This sequence joins TRBV10-3 and TRBJ2-3, with 7 nucleotides matching TRBD2. Germline lookup yields CDR1 ENHRY and CDR2 SYGVKD. The ends lost 10 bases at V and 0 bases at J; junction bases unmatched: 7. This CDR3 contains 14 residues. The CDR3 spells CATSRGVSTDTQYF. In DNA, the CDR3 is TGTGCCACCTCACGGGGGGTGAGCACAGATACGCAGTATTTT.

V usage is TRBV6-6 and J usage is TRBJ1-6; a possible D gene is TRBD1 (5 bases). This CDR3 has 14 residues. The ends were cut back, 6 bases at V and 9 bases at J, with 15 bases in the middle. CDR1 MNHNY and CDR2 SVGAGI come from the germline V gene (reference sequence). The CDR3, as DNA: TGTGCCAGCAGAAATGCAGGGTACACTTCACCCCTCCACTTT. This sequence encodes CASRNAGYTSPLHF.

The J gene is TRBJ2-4, the V gene TRBV20-1, with D possibly called TRBD1 or TRBD2 (6 bases each). The DNA end is more similar to TRBJ2-7, so the J call may be wrong. Germline V gives CDR1 DFQATT, CDR2 SNEGSKA (reference sequence). This CDR3 is 14 amino acids long. For the CDR3, the DNA is TGCAGTGCTAGAGAGATAGGGGGGAACTACGAGCAGTACTTC. Its protein is CSAREIGGNYEQYF.

This chain's CDR3 is CASSPRTTEAFF. CDR3 nucleotide sequence: TGTGCCAGCAGCCCACGGACCACTGAAGCTTTCTTT. The chain carries TRBV6-5 and TRBJ1-1; no firm D call. Germline V gene sequence: CDR1 MNHEY, CDR2 SVGAGI. Between the trimmed V and J ends, which lost 6 bases and 4 bases, there was a span of 9 bases. The CDR3 has 12 amino acids.

This clonotype was picked up one time. J is TRBJ2-5 and V is TRBV21-1; no DNA check was done on the table's D call, TRBD1. TRBV21-1 is reported as a pseudogene. The length of the CDR3 is 17 residues. The CDR3 is CASSPRWPEPHQETQYF. DNA for the CDR3: TGTGCCAGCAGCCCCCGCTGGCCCGAACCCCACCAAGAGACCCAGTACTTC.

This clonotype was seen a single time. The chain employs TRBV9 and TRBJ2-7; 8 nucleotides align to TRBD1. The J call may be mistaken, given a closer DNA end match to TRBJ2-4. Germline values: CDR1 SGDLS, CDR2 YYNGEE. The CDR3 consists of 14 residues. The CDR3 sequence: CASSAYWTGNIQYF. CDR3 sequence (DNA): TGTGCCAGCAGCGCATATTGGACAGGGAACATTCAGTACTTC.

J is TRBJ2-4 and V is TRBV19, with no clear D. Deletions cut 4 bases from V and 0 bases from J, with 7 bases between. Germline CDR1 is LNHDA and CDR2 is SQIVND (reference sequence). The CDR3 is 14 amino acids. The CDR3 reads CASSKDVAKNIQYF. The CDR3 nucleotides are TGTGCCAGTAGTAAGGACGTAGCCAAAAACATTCAGTACTTC.

The V call is TRBV12-3 or TRBV12-4, the J call TRBJ2-1, with D possibly TRBD2 on 5 matching bases. V was shortened by 8 bases and J by 5 bases, with 16 bases between the two germline ends. This CDR3 region has 14 residues. CDR3 bases: TGTGCCAGCCGACCTAGCAATTCCCACAATGAGCAGTTCTTC. Amino acids: CASRPSNSHNEQFF.

This clonotype was seen a handful of times. The rearrangement joins TRBV10-3 to TRBJ2-7; D tentatively reads TRBD1 or TRBD2 (5 bases each). Germline-derived CDR1 and CDR2 are ENHRY and SYGVKD. V was clipped by 6 bases and J by 7 bases, with 13 bases between them. This CDR3 region has 12 residues. This chain's CDR3 is CAISGDLLEQYF. The CDR3 DNA is TGTGCCATCAGCGGGGACCTCTTGGAGCAGTACTTC.

The rearrangement uses TRBV20-1 and TRBJ2-3, with D possibly matching TRBD2 (6 bases). The CDR3 has 14 residues. Germline assignment: CDR1 DFQATT and CDR2 SNEGSKA (reference sequence). V lost 4 bases to trimming and J lost 2 bases, with 13 bases between them. CDR3 coding DNA: TGCAGTGCTATCCCCGGGAGAGACACAGATACGCAGTATTTT. This encodes CSAIPGRDTDTQYF.

This clonotype turned up a few times. The rearrangement links TRBV6-6 to TRBJ2-7; D remains unclear. Per the germline V gene, CDR1 is MNHNY and CDR2 is SVGAGI (reference sequence). Trimming took 7 bases from V and 2 from J, leaving 12 bases between them. The CDR3 length is 13 residues. This chain's CDR3 is CASKMTEAYEQYF. The DNA of the CDR3 is TGTGCCAGCAAGATGACCGAGGCCTACGAGCAGTACTTC.

In this sample, this clonotype turned up a few times. The V gene is TRBV5-1, the J gene TRBJ2-4; no clear D. CDR3 size: 14 residues. V lost 0 bases and J lost 5, with 9 bases in between. Per germline, CDR1 SGHRS and CDR2 YFSETQ. In nucleotides, the CDR3 is TGCGCCAGCAGCTTGGGCGGCAGTGAAAACATTCAGTACTTC. This sequence encodes CASSLGGSENIQYF.

This sequence joins TRBV20-1 and TRBJ2-1; weak D call: TRBD1 (5 bases). Germline lookup yields CDR1 DFQATT and CDR2 SNEGSKA (reference sequence). V was pared by 3 bases and J by 1 base, with 16 bases between. The CDR3 is made up of 16 amino acids. In DNA, the CDR3 is TGCAGTGCTAGTCCACCTCAGGGAAGATCCTACAATGAGCAGTTCTTC. Translated: CSASPPQGRSYNEQFF.

The J gene is TRBJ1-5, the V gene TRBV21-1; the table's D call of TRBD1 was not tested on the DNA. TRBV21-1 is flagged as a pseudogene. CDR3 length: 15 amino acids. The CDR3 DNA reads TGTGCCAGCAGCAAACGGGGGGAGAGCAATCAGCCCCAGCATTTT. This codes for CASSKRGESNQPQHF.

There are many counts of this clonotype. J is TRBJ2-7 and V is TRBV20-1, with TRBD2 identical over 9 bases. CDR3 length equals 15 residues. The ends lost 5 bases at V and 2 bases at J; junction bases unmatched: 10. Germline CDR1 DFQATT, CDR2 SNEGSKA (reference sequence). CDR3 DNA sequence: TGCAGTGCTCGGATGTCGCTAGCGGGGACCTACGAGCAGTACTTC. Translating it yields CSARMSLAGTYEQYF.

This chain uses TRBV20-1 with TRBJ2-7; D gene uncertain. Germline V gives CDR1 DFQATT, CDR2 SNEGSKA (reference sequence). This CDR3 has 12 amino acids. With 6 bases removed from V and 2 bases from J, the gap between germline ends came to 11 bases. The CDR3 here is CSASERTYEQYF. CDR3 in DNA: TGCAGTGCAAGCGAGCGAACCTACGAGCAGTACTTC.

This clonotype was recorded once. The rearrangement uses TRBV7-6 and TRBJ2-3; TRBD2 matches at 14 bases. The CDR3 covers 18 residues. The V segment lost 1 base and the J segment 0 bases; nucleotides outside the gene matches: 3. Germline V gene sequence: CDR1 SGHVS, CDR2 FNYEAQ. The CDR3 loop is CASSLGLAGGTSTDTQYF. The CDR3 region has the DNA TGTGCCAGCAGCTTAGGACTAGCGGGGGGGACTAGCACAGATACGCAGTATTTT. The complete variable domain, with remaining parts taken from reference TRBV7-6 and TRBJ2-3, reads GAGVSQSPRYKVTKRGQDVALRCDPISGHVSLYWYRQALGQGPEFLTYFNYEAQQDKSGLPNDRFSAERPEGSISTLTIQRTEQRDSAMYRCASSLGLAGGTSTDTQYFGPGTRLTVL.

The chain employs TRBV5-1 and TRBJ2-7, with 8 bases fitting TRBD1. Germline V lookup: CDR1 SGHRS, CDR2 YFSETQ. The CDR3 is made up of 14 amino acids. J was trimmed by 5 bases and V by 0 bases; bases with no gene match: 4. This CDR3 is CASSLAQGVDEQYF. Written as DNA, the CDR3 is TGCGCCAGCAGCTTGGCACAGGGGGTGGACGAGCAGTACTTC.